These 24 T cell receptor beta chains were sequenced from one sample in a study of neurological immune-mediated disorders. TCRdb processed the 5' RACE reads anew with MiXCR; each CDR3 protein has one entry. The sample lists around 71,000 distinct CDR3 sequences; roughly 15% were seen once. Time point: longitudinal time-point 1 (baseline). Sequenced sample: PBMCs. The receptors come from a female donor with HTLV-1-associated myelopathy (HAM/TSP).

CDR3 loop: CASSRQGNQETQYF. The CDR3 DNA reads as TGTGCCAGCAGCCGGCAGGGGAACCAAGAGACCCAGTACTTC. The V gene is TRBV14, the J gene TRBJ2-5; weak D call: TRBD1 (6 bases). CDR1 and CDR2 (germline): SGHDN, FVKESK. Trimming took off 4 bases at V and 0 bases at J, with 9 bases between the two ends. The CDR3 extends over 14 amino acids.

This clonotype was recorded many times. This chain uses TRBV5-6 with TRBJ2-1; TRBD1 aligns across 8 bases. Germline CDR1 SGHDT, CDR2 YYEEEE. The CDR3 extends over 17 amino acids. J lost 6 bases, V lost 0 bases, and 11 bases had no gene match. CDR3 bases: TGTGCCAGCAGCTTGGTCCAGGACAGGGTGGGCCCCAATGAGCAGTTCTTC. This encodes CASSLVQDRVGPNEQFF.

This clonotype was found many times. This chain uses TRBV5-1 with TRBJ2-3; 10 nucleotides agree with TRBD2. Germline-derived CDR1 and CDR2 are SGHRS and YFSETQ. Losses at the gene ends were 3 bases for V and 5 bases for J; bases not matched to a gene: 12. This CDR3 comprises 17 residues. The chain's CDR3 is CASSSGDASGGGDTQYF. CDR3 coding DNA: TGCGCCAGCAGCTCGGGCGACGCTAGCGGGGGTGGAGATACGCAGTATTTT.

This clonotype was detected many times. The chain employs TRBV24-1 and TRBJ1-2; maybe TRBD1 (5 bases). Germline V gene data show CDR1 as KGHDR and CDR2 as SFDVKD. V was pared by 9 bases and J by 4 bases, with 26 bases between. The CDR3 is 17 amino acids. The CDR3 DNA reads as TGTGCCACCGCCCGGGTGGGACCGACTGGTGTACTCTATGGCTACACCTTC. It is translated as CATARVGPTGVLYGYTF.

Regarding this clonotype: Possible read error: a much larger clone is one base away. The rearrangement links TRBV20-1 to TRBJ2-7; D might be TRBD2 (6 bases). Trimming left V 3 bases short and J 3 bases short, with 24 bases between. The CDR3 is 17 residues long. Germline V CDR1 and CDR2: DFQATT, SNEGSKA (reference sequence). Here the CDR3 reads CSASWDFDSLYYYEQYF. CDR3 DNA: TGCAGTGCTAGTTGGGACTTCGACTCCCTGTACTACTACGAGCAGTACTTC.

This clonotype was picked up many times. The chain carries TRBV2 and TRBJ1-5; D unresolved. V lost 1 base and J 5 bases, leaving 9 bases between the germline ends. The CDR3 spans 14 residues. Germline V CDR1 and CDR2: SNHLY, FYNNEI. Here the CDR3 reads CASSEERSYQPQHF. As DNA, the CDR3 is TGTGCCAGCAGTGAAGAGCGGAGTTATCAGCCCCAGCATTTT.

The sample holds many counts of this clonotype. This chain links TRBV9 with TRBJ2-3, with D perhaps TRBD2 (6 bases). The ends were cut back, 1 base at V and 2 bases at J, with 11 bases in the middle. Germline V gene data show CDR1 as SGDLS and CDR2 as YYNGEE. CDR3 length: 15 amino acids. Here the CDR3 DNA reads TGTGCCAGCAGCGTAATAGGAGGGACCACAGATACGCAGTATTTT. It yields the protein CASSVIGGTTDTQYF.

This clonotype was seen many times. The J gene is TRBJ2-7, the V gene TRBV20-1, with D possibly being TRBD1 or TRBD2 (6 bases each). CDR3 size: 14 residues. Germline values: CDR1 DFQATT, CDR2 SNEGSKA (reference sequence). The V gene lost 8 bases and the J gene lost 3 bases, with 20 bases spanning the gap. The DNA of the CDR3 is TGCAGTTTTAATTCGGGGGCAGGGAGCTACGAGCAGTACTTC. Translated, it gives CSFNSGAGSYEQYF.

The table lists this clonotype with many counts. This rearrangement joins TRBV7-2 to TRBJ2-7, with unresolved D. The CDR3 covers 11 residues. Germline loops: CDR1 SGHTA, CDR2 FQGNSA. The ends were cut back, 3 bases at V and 3 bases at J, with 3 bases in the middle. The CDR3 reads CASSFDYEQYF. The CDR3 region has the DNA TGTGCCAGCAGCTTCGACTACGAGCAGTACTTC.

This clonotype was observed a few times. The genes are TRBV7-9 and TRBJ2-1, with D possibly TRBD2 on 6 matching bases. The V end was cut by 1 base, the J end by 6 bases, with 10 bases between. The CDR3 is 14 residues long. Germline CDR1 is SEHNR and CDR2 is FQNEAQ (reference sequence). CDR3 sequence reads: CASSLVTSLNEQFF. The CDR3 bases are TGTGCCAGCAGCTTAGTCACTAGCCTCAATGAGCAGTTCTTC.

The rearrangement links TRBV6-5 to TRBJ2-7; D may be TRBD1 (6 bases). Germline assignment: CDR1 MNHEY and CDR2 SVGAGI. Trimming removed 10 bases from V and 0 bases from J, with 13 bases in between. This CDR3 contains 13 residues. This CDR3 is CATHTGSSYEQYF. In DNA form, the CDR3 reads TGTGCCACCCACACAGGGAGCTCCTACGAGCAGTACTTC.

This clonotype was seen ten or more times. The DNA of the CDR3 is TGTGCCAGCAGCGGGATCGGGGGGGACACTGAAGCTTTCTTT. It yields the protein CASSGIGGDTEAFF. V is TRBV7-2 and J is TRBJ1-1; a weak D match, TRBD1 (5 bases). V was cut by 5 bases and J by 3 bases, with 13 bases left in between. The CDR3 is 14 residues long. Per germline, CDR1 SGHTA and CDR2 FQGNSA.

This clonotype was counted at least ten times. The gene calls are TRBV5-8 and TRBJ2-7; D might be TRBD1 or TRBD2, each matching 5 bases. The CDR3 length is 14 residues. V lost 3 bases, J lost 6 bases, and 16 bases lay in between. CDR1 is SGHTS and CDR2 is YDEGEE in the germline V gene. The CDR3 DNA reads as TGTGCCAGCAGCTGGATGGGACCAACGACCGAGCAGTACTTC. As protein: CASSWMGPTTEQYF.

This clonotype occurred many times. The rearrangement links TRBV4-1 to TRBJ2-1; D may be TRBD1 (6 bases). The germline gives CDR1 MGHRA, CDR2 YSYEKL. The CDR3 is 16 residues long. V was trimmed by 0 bases and J by 3 bases, leaving 12 bases between them. This CDR3 reads CASSQDAGASYNEQFF. CDR3 in DNA: TGCGCCAGCAGCCAAGATGCAGGGGCAAGCTACAATGAGCAGTTCTTC.

This clonotype occurred many times. This sequence joins TRBV10-2 and TRBJ1-1; D gene uncertain. V was clipped by 7 bases and J by 1 base, with 10 bases between them. Germline assignment: CDR1 WSHSY and CDR2 SAAADI. The CDR3 runs to 13 residues. For the CDR3, the DNA is TGCGCCAGCAATTTTGAGGGGAACACTGAAGCTTTCTTT. Translating it yields CASNFEGNTEAFF.

This clonotype appeared many times. The chain couples TRBV20-1 to TRBJ2-7; 7 bases match TRBD1. Germline CDR1 is DFQATT and CDR2 is SNEGSKA (reference sequence). V was pared by 4 bases and J by 2 bases, with 8 bases of the junction left unmatched. The CDR3 is 14 residues long. The CDR3 DNA reads TGCAGTGCTAAGGACAGGAGTACCCCCTACGAGCAGTACTTC. Protein sequence: CSAKDRSTPYEQYF.

This clonotype was seen repeatedly, ten times or more. The V and J genes are TRBV4-1 and TRBJ2-6, with 12 bases matching TRBD1. Germline CDR1 and CDR2: MGHRA and YSYEKL. J lost 4 bases, V lost 0 bases, and 7 bases had no gene match. The length of the CDR3 is 19 residues. CDR3 sequence (DNA): TGCGCCAGCAGCCAAGATTGGGACAGGGGGCTAGCCGGGGCCAACGTCCTGACTTTC. It codes for CASSQDWDRGLAGANVLTF.

This clonotype was seen a few times. The chain couples TRBV5-6 to TRBJ2-2, with D uncertain. CDR3 length: 16 residues. In germline, CDR1 is SGHDT, CDR2 YYEEEE. The germline V and J ends were trimmed by 2 bases and 0 bases, with 11 bases remaining between them. The CDR3 bases are TGTGCCAGCAGCTTAGTGAACAGCGCGAACACCGGGGAGCTGTTTTTT. Protein: CASSLVNSANTGELFF.

This clonotype was found a few times. The genes are TRBV20-1 and TRBJ2-7; D call uncertain. V lost 6 bases to trimming and J lost 0 bases, with 12 bases between them. The CDR3 covers 13 residues. Per the germline V gene, CDR1 is DFQATT and CDR2 is SNEGSKA (reference sequence). The CDR3 sequence: CSAETRSSYEQYF. CDR3 nucleotide sequence: TGCAGTGCGGAAACACGAAGCTCCTACGAGCAGTACTTC.

This clonotype was detected once. The chain combines TRBV5-1 with TRBJ1-1, with D perhaps matching TRBD1 (5 bases). Germline CDR1 SGHRS, CDR2 YFSETQ. Trimming pared 3 bases from V and 6 bases from J, leaving 12 bases between. This CDR3 contains 13 residues. CDR3 nucleotide sequence: TGCGCCAGCAGCTCCTCGGGACGTGCTGAAGCTTTCTTT. Translating gives CASSSSGRAEAFF.

This clonotype was detected ten times or more. The V gene is TRBV4-2, the J gene TRBJ2-3; 10 bases fit TRBD2. CDR3 length: 19 residues. J lost 4 bases, V lost 5 bases, and 18 bases had no gene match. The germline V gene has CDR1 LGHNA and CDR2 YNFKEQ. The CDR3 here is CASSVQRGAGGPKADTQYF. In nucleotides, the CDR3 is TGTGCCAGCAGCGTACAAAGGGGAGCGGGGGGGCCTAAAGCAGATACGCAGTATTTT.

Many counts were recorded for this clonotype. The V call is TRBV7-2, the J call TRBJ2-7; tentatively, D is TRBD2 (5 bases). This CDR3 contains 13 residues. From germline, CDR1 is SGHTA and CDR2 FQGNSA. The V end was cut by 5 bases, the J end by 6 bases, with 14 bases between. The CDR3 DNA reads TGTGCCAGCAGCCGATATCGGGGTGGCGAGCAGTACTTC. Protein product: CASSRYRGGEQYF.

This clonotype came up many times. The chain has TRBV27 and TRBJ1-2; D unclear. In germline, CDR1 is MNHEY, CDR2 SMNVEV (reference sequence). The ends were cut back, 6 bases at V and 5 bases at J, with 13 bases in the middle. This CDR3 region has 13 residues. As DNA, the CDR3 is TGTGCCAGCAGACCCGACGGGATGTATGGCTACACCTTC. Encoded protein: CASRPDGMYGYTF.

A few counts support this clonotype. The chain has TRBV12-3 or TRBV12-4 and TRBJ2-5; a weak D match, TRBD1 (5 bases). V lost 1 base and J 5 bases, leaving 17 bases between the germline ends. The CDR3 runs to 16 residues. The CDR3 is CASSLGVIGAVETQYF. Written as DNA, the CDR3 is TGTGCCAGCAGTTTAGGGGTGATAGGGGCGGTGGAGACCCAGTACTTC.